The source of this T cell receptor beta chain is a study of blood T cells in healthy people across ages. A second PCR, run for roughly 7 to 11 cycles, used a sample-barcoded 5' primer plus a J-beta primer mix. A single record per CDR3 protein comes from TCRdb applying MiXCR to the 5' RACE reads. The table shows about 680,000 distinct CDR3 sequences, with about 52% occurring only once. Staff drew roughly 10 milliliters of peripheral blood from each donor. At least 5.5 micrograms of total RNA were extracted per sample. This sequence was found in a woman in her fifties or sixties in good health. The sample comprised blood.

The chain's CDR3 is CSARVWRENIQYF. In DNA, the CDR3 is TGCAGTGCTAGAGTGTGGAGGGAAAACATTCAGTACTTC. V gene TRBV20-1 combines with J gene TRBJ2-4; D perhaps matches TRBD2 (6 bases). Germline assignment: CDR1 DFQATT and CDR2 SNEGSKA (reference sequence). The CDR3 loop spans 13 amino acids. V was trimmed by 1 base and J by 5 bases, leaving 9 bases between them.